The source of this TCR beta chain is a study of cytomegalovirus exposure and HLA in healthy donors. Study-level results: A missense variant in DCLRE1C was later tied to TCR beta V- and J-gene trimming. Later work associated roughly 17,000 TCR beta sequences with HLA alleles at 0.05 false discovery rate. In a later analysis, productive TCRs from donors in an Asian-associated ancestry cluster reportedly carried fewer N-insertions than the cohort mean. A few V segments could not be told apart, such as TRBV6-2 and TRBV6-3, and were left out.

Primers included in the PCR were 60 Vbeta and 13 Jbeta primers. Generated by immunoSEQ multiplex PCR, the TCRdb table keeps only in-frame clones and is missing some. The sample records around 64,000 clones, over 60% being singletons. Points on this clone: Its matching antigen is unknown.

Trimming at V came to 5 bases and at J to 1 base, leaving 10 bases not matched to a gene. The germline V gene encodes CDR1 MNHEY and CDR2 SMNVEV (reference sequence). There are 17 residues in the CDR3. The J gene is TRBJ1-1, the V gene TRBV27, with 10 bases identical to TRBD1. This sequence originates from a woman between 50 and 59 years old in good health and CMV-seronegative. Sequencing used PBMCs. CDR3 nucleotide sequence: TGTGCCAGCAGTGCCGTAGACAGGGGGCAATCGAACACTGAAGCTTTCTTT. Amino acid sequence: CASSAVDRGQSNTEAFF.